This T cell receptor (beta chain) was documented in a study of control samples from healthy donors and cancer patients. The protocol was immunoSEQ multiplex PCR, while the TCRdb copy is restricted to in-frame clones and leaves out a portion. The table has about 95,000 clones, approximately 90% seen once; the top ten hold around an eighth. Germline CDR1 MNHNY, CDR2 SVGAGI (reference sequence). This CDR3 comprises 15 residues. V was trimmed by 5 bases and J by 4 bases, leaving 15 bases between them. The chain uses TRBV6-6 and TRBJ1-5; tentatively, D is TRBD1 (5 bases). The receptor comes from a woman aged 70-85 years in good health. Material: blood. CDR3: CASSHQRRGNQPQHF. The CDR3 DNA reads TGTGCCAGCAGTCACCAGCGGAGGGGTAATCAGCCCCAGCATTTT.